This T cell receptor (beta chain) was identified during a study of human T cells and chemical hapten exposure. Study details: Skin on the upper inner arm, roughly 2 cm by roughly 2 cm in size, was sensitized with 2% DPC. 0.01% DPC was applied to the upper back in patch tests, which were read at 6 days. Patients, a majority of them female, were diagnosed with alopecia areata, totalis or universalis.

Time point here: patch test 1, 2 weeks after DPC sensitization. The sample's treatment: therapeutic diphenylcyclopropenone sensitization with weekly scalp DPC. TCRdb analysed the RACE reads with MiXCR anew, one entry per CDR3 protein. The data hold 70,000 to 80,000 distinct CDR3 sequences, with 30% to 35% observed a single time. Of note for this clonotype: What it binds is unknown.

Trimming took 3 bases from V and 7 from J, leaving 13 bases between them. CDR1 and CDR2 (germline): MDHEN, SYDVKM. The CDR3 runs to 14 residues. Study outcomes and limitations: Expanded TCR sets contained significantly more large CDR3 similarity clusters than controls.

This receptor was obtained from a man aged 35-49 years with alopecia areata. Some clones in this sample may be carry-over from other donors' samples. The chain joins TRBV28 to TRBJ1-5, with D unresolved. Sequences were derived from whole blood, sampled in connection with sensitization to the hapten diphenylcyclopropenone (DPC). CDR3 sequence (DNA): TGTGCCAGCAGTTTTTCCTGGGGTAGGCAGCCCCAGCATTTT. Translating gives CASSFSWGRQPQHF.